Each of the 15 T cell receptor beta chains below was sequenced from the same sample in a study of Graves' ophthalmopathy and Graves' hyperthyroidism. TCR beta CDR3 regions were amplified from RNA transcripts. HTBI-primed first-round RT-PCR preceded second-round multiplex PCR. TCRdb ran MiXCR on the multiplex PCR reads and lists one entry per CDR3 protein. The data show roughly 480,000 distinct CDR3 sequences, 13% to 15% seen once. Sequences were obtained from blood. These receptors were collected from a woman between 25 and 40 years old with Graves' ophthalmopathy.

This clonotype was seen a handful of times. Written as DNA, the CDR3 is TGCAGTGCTAGAGTTTCTAGCGGGAGGGCCGTGCTATGGGGAAACATTCAGTACTTC. As protein: CSARVSSGRAVLWGNIQYF. The V gene is TRBV20-1, the J gene TRBJ2-4, with 12 bases identical to TRBD2. The V gene's germline CDR1 is DFQATT and CDR2 SNEGSKA (reference sequence). This CDR3 has 19 amino acids. V shed 1 base and J 6 bases; nucleotides not matched to a gene: 16.

This clonotype was observed at least ten times. This chain links TRBV6-2 or TRBV6-3 with TRBJ2-2; 10 bases agree with TRBD2. From germline, CDR1 is MNHEY and CDR2 SVGEGT. Losses at the gene ends were 11 bases for V and 3 bases for J; bases not matched to a gene: 6. The CDR3 runs 14 residues. This chain's CDR3 is CAARTSGHTGELFF. As DNA, the CDR3 is TGTGCCGCCCGGACTAGCGGACACACCGGGGAGCTGTTTTTT.

Details on this clonotype: At one end the junction does not follow the germline gene, possibly because of a read error. This chain links TRBV18 with TRBJ1-2; D is possibly TRBD1 (5 bases). Germline V lookup: CDR1 KGHSH, CDR2 LQKENI. This CDR3 is 14 amino acids long. The CDR3 loop reads CTSSRPGANYGYTF. CDR3 sequence (DNA): TGTACCAGCTCACGTCCGGGGGCTAACTATGGCTACACCTTC. Together with reference TRBV18 and TRBJ1-2, the CDR3 gives the full variable domain: NAGVMQNPRHLVRRRGQEARLRCSPMKGHSHVYWYRQLPEEGLKFMVYLQKENIIDESGMPKERFSAEFPKEGPSILRIQQVVRGDSAAYFCTSSRPGANYGYTFGSGTRLTVV.

This clonotype was observed many times. The V gene is TRBV11-2, the J gene TRBJ2-5; D not certain. The CDR3 covers 15 residues. CDR1 SGHAT and CDR2 FQNNGV come from the germline V gene. Trimming cost V 5 bases and J 4 bases, with 17 bases left between them. CDR3 region: CASSTDVSWGETQYF. In DNA, the CDR3 is TGTGCCAGCAGCACGGACGTCTCCTGGGGAGAGACCCAGTACTTC. The entire variable domain, with the rest obtained from reference TRBV11-2 and TRBJ2-5, is as follows: EAGVAQSPRYKIIEKRQSVAFWCNPISGHATLYWYQQILGQGPKLLIQFQNNGVVDDSQLPKDRFSAERLKGVDSTLKIQPAKLEDSAVYLCASSTDVSWGETQYFGPGTRLLVL.

This chain connects TRBV11-2 to TRBJ2-7; the match to TRBD2 covers 7 bases. CDR1 SGHAT and CDR2 FQNNGV come from the germline V gene. The length of the CDR3 is 17 residues. V lost 0 bases and J lost 4; bases outside the gene matches: 12. CDR3 in amino acids: CASSLDWGGDYSYEQYF. The DNA for the CDR3 is TGTGCCAGCAGCTTAGACTGGGGGGGGGACTACTCATACGAGCAGTACTTC.

This clonotype showed up many times. The genes are TRBV14 and TRBJ2-7; D might be TRBD1 (6 bases). The germline V gene has CDR1 SGHDN and CDR2 FVKESK. This CDR3 has 14 residues. Trimming cost V 5 bases and J 2 bases, with 13 bases left between them. CDR3 nucleotides: TGTGCCAGCAGCAGATGGGACACTCCCTACGAGCAGTACTTC. This translates into CASSRWDTPYEQYF.

This clonotype was seen many times. This sequence joins TRBV5-1 and TRBJ1-2, with D possibly TRBD1 on 5 matching bases. The germline V and J ends were trimmed by 0 bases and 7 bases, with 7 bases remaining between them. The germline V gene encodes CDR1 SGHRS and CDR2 YFSETQ. The CDR3 has 12 amino acids. The CDR3 region is CASSLEGVGYTF. The CDR3 bases are TGCGCCAGCAGCTTGGAAGGGGTTGGCTACACCTTC.

This chain joins TRBV20-1 and TRBJ2-7; D might be TRBD1 (5 bases). The CDR3 is made up of 13 amino acids. The V end was cut by 2 bases, the J end by 2 bases, with 10 bases between. Germline CDR1 and CDR2: DFQATT and SNEGSKA (reference sequence). CDR3 in DNA: TGCAGTGCTAGAACAGGACGAACCTACGAGCAGTACTTC. Translation gives CSARTGRTYEQYF.

For the CDR3, the DNA is TGCGCCAGCAGCCATGGGGGTGCGGGGGGGCGAAGCAAAAACATTCAGTACTTC. Translation: CASSHGGAGGRSKNIQYF. The chain links TRBV4-1 to TRBJ2-4; 9 positions match TRBD2. The trim removed 3 bases at V and 3 bases at J, leaving 12 bases unmatched. The CDR3 runs 18 residues. From germline, CDR1 is MGHRA and CDR2 YSYEKL.

This clonotype was recorded at least ten times. This chain connects TRBV2 to TRBJ1-6; D might be TRBD1 (5 bases). The germline gives CDR1 SNHLY, CDR2 FYNNEI. The V end was cut by 0 bases, the J end by 7 bases, with 13 bases between. The CDR3 loop spans 16 amino acids. In DNA, the CDR3 is TGTGCCAGCAGTGAAGCGGGATCCGGGGGAAATTCACCCCTCCACTTT. It codes for CASSEAGSGGNSPLHF.

This clonotype was seen many times. V is TRBV20-1 and J is TRBJ1-3; TRBD1 is a possible D gene (6 bases). Germline V gene lookup returns CDR1 DFQATT and CDR2 SNEGSKA (reference sequence). The CDR3 spans 15 residues. Trimming took off 1 base at V and 0 bases at J, with 10 bases between the two ends. The CDR3 here is CSARAPDSSGNTIYF. In nucleotides, the CDR3 is TGCAGTGCTAGAGCTCCGGACAGCTCTGGAAACACCATATATTTT.

This clonotype was picked up many times. V and J are TRBV18 and TRBJ2-5, with 8 positions matching TRBD2. Germline V gives CDR1 KGHSH, CDR2 LQKENI. CDR3 size: 16 residues. V gave up 1 base and J gave up 5 bases; unmatched junction bases: 9. CDR3 bases: TGTGCCAGCTCACCACGGACTAGCCAGAGAGGGGAGACCCAGTACTTC. Its translation is CASSPRTSQRGETQYF.

There are a few counts of this clonotype. The CDR3 coding sequence is TGTGCCAGCAGCTTAGGACCCACAGGGGGACTCTTCACCGGGGAGCTGTTTTTT. It yields the protein CASSLGPTGGLFTGELFF. The gene calls are TRBV11-2 and TRBJ2-2, with 8 bases identical to TRBD1. Germline trimming cut 1 base from V and 4 bases from J; bases unmatched to any gene: 11. The CDR3 totals 18 residues. CDR1 SGHAT and CDR2 FQNNGV come from the germline V gene.

This clonotype was detected ten times or more. The chain is built from TRBV29-1 and TRBJ2-7; 14 bases are shared with TRBD2. The length of the CDR3 is 13 residues. With 6 bases clipped from V and 7 bases from J, the junction kept 5 bases outside the gene matches. Germline CDR1 is SQVTM and CDR2 is ANQGSEA. The CDR3 DNA is TGCAGCGTGACGACTAGCGGGAGGGCAGAGCAGTACTTC. Its protein is CSVTTSGRAEQYF.

This clonotype was detected once. A much larger clone lies a single base off, so this may be a read error. V gene TRBV19 combines with J gene TRBJ2-7; D remains unclear. Germline CDR1 LNHDA, CDR2 SQIVND (reference sequence). V lost 4 bases and J 4 bases, leaving 17 bases between the germline ends. The CDR3 contains 15 residues. CDR3 residues: CASSTRTHSGYEQYF. The DNA of the CDR3 is TGTGCCAGTAGTACCCGGACCCACTCTGGGTACGAGCAGTACTTC. The variable domain in full, completed from reference TRBV19 and TRBJ2-7, reads DGGITQSPKYLFRKEGQNVTLSCEQNLNHDAMYWYRQDPGQGLRLIYYSQIVNDFQKGDIAEGYSVSREKKESFPLTVTSAQKNPTAFYLCASSTRTHSGYEQYFGPGTRLTVT.